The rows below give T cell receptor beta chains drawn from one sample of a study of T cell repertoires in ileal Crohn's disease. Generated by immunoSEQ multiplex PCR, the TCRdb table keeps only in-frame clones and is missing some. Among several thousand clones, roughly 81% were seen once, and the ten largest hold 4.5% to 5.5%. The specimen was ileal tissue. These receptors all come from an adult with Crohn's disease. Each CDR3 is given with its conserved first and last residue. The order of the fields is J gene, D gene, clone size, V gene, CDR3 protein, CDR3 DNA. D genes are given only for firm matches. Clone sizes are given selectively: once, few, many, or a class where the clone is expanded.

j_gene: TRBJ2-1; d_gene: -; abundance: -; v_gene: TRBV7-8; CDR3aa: CASSGSLVNNEQFF; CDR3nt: TGTGCCAGCAGCGGGTCGCTAGTCAACAATGAGCAGTTCTTC
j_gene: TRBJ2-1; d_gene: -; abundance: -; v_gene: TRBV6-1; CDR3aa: CASSDRDEQFF; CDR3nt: TGTGCCAGCAGTGACAGGGATGAGCAGTTCTTC
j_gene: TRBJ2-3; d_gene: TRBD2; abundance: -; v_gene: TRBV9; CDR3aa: CASSVDGGRTDTQYF; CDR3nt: TGTGCCAGCAGCGTAGATGGCGGGAGGACTGATACGCAGTATTTT
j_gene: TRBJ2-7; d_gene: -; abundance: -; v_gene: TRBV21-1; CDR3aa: CASSTGYYEQYF; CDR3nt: TGTGCCAGCTCGACAGGGTACTACGAGCAGTACTTC
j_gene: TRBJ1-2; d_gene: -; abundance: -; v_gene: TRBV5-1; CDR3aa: CASQGTDGYTF; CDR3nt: TGCGCCAGCCAGGGTACGGATGGCTACACCTTC
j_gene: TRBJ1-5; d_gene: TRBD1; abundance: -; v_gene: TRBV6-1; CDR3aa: CASSGLGTGSAQPQHF; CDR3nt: TGTGCCAGCAGTGGCCTAGGGACAGGGTCTGCTCAGCCCCAGCATTTT
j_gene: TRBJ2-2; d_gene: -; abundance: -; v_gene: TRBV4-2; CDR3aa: CASSPFGEGDDTGELFF; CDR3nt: TGTGCCAGCAGCCCCTTCGGAGAGGGAGATGACACCGGGGAGCTGTTTTTT
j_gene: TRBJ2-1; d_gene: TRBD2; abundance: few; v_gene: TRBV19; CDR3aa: CASSIELADYNEQFF; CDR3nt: TGTGCCAGTAGTATAGAACTAGCGGATTACAATGAGCAGTTCTTC
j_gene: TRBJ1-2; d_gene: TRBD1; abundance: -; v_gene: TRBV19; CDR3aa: CASSGQGAGGYTF; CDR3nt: TGTGCCAGTAGCGGACAGGGGGCGGGTGGCTACACCTTC
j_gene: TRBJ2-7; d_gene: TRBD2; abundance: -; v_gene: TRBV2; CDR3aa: CASRGAGGLPGEQYF; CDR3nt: TGTGCCAGCAGGGGTGCGGGAGGGTTACCGGGCGAGCAGTACTTC
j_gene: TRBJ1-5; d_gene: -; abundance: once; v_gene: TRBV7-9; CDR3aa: CASSFVGGGQPQHF; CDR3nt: TGTGCCAGCAGCTTTGTGGGTGGCGGTCAGCCCCAGCATTTT
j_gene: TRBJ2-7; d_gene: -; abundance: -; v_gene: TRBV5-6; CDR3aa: CASSPPDRIVGEQYF; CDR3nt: TGTGCCAGCAGCCCCCCCGACAGGATCGTCGGGGAGCAGTACTTC
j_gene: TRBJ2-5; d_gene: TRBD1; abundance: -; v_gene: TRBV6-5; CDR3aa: CASRLTGGQETQYF; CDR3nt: TGTGCCAGCAGGTTAACAGGGGGCCAGGAGACCCAGTACTTC
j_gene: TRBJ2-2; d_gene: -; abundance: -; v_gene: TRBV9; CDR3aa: CASSENPTDTGELFF; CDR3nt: TGTGCCAGCAGCGAGAACCCGACAGACACCGGGGAGCTGTTTTTT
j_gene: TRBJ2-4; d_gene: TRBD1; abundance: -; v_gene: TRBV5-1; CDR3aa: CASSYYDKDRGQEF; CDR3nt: TGCGCCAGCAGCTATTACGATAAGGACAGGGGACAGGAATTC
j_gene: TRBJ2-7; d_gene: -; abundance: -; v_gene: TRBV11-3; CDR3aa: CASSAGYEQYF; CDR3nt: TGTGCCAGCAGCGCCGGTTACGAGCAGTACTTC
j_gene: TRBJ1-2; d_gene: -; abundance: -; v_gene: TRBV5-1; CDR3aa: CASSLAGNGYGYTF; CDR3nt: TGCGCCAGCAGCTTGGCAGGGAACGGCTATGGCTACACCTTC
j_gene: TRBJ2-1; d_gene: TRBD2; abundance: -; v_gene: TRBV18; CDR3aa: CASSPRLAGVNNEQFF; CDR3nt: TGTGCCAGCTCACCACGGCTAGCGGGAGTAAACAATGAGCAGTTCTTC
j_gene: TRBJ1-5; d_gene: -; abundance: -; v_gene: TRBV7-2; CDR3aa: CASSLRQGNQPQHF; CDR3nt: TGTGCCAGCAGCTTAAGACAGGGCAATCAGCCCCAGCATTTT
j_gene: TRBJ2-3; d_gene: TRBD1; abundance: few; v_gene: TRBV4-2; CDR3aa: CASSQGQGHTDTQYF; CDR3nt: TGTGCCAGCAGCCAAGGACAGGGGCACACAGATACGCAGTATTTT
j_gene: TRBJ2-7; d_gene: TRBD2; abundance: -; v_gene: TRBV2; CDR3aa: CASSVASGFNYEQYF; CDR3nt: TGTGCCAGCAGTGTGGCTAGCGGGTTCAATTACGAGCAGTACTTC
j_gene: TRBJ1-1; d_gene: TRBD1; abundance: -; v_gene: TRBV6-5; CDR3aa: CASSLQGAGTEAFF; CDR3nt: TGTGCCAGCAGTTTACAGGGGGCTGGCACTGAAGCTTTCTTT
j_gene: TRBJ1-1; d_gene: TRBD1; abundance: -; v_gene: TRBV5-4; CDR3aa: CASRSTGGTEAFF; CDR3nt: TGTGCCAGCAGGTCTACAGGGGGCACTGAAGCTTTCTTT
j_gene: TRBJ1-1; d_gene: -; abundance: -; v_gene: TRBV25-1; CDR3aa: CASSPPQGRAFF; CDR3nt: TGTGCCAGCAGTCCCCCGCAGGGGCGTGCTTTCTTT
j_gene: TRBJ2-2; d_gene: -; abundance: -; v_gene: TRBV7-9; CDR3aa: CASSLATNTGELFF; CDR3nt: TGTGCCAGCAGCTTAGCCACTAACACCGGGGAGCTGTTTTTT
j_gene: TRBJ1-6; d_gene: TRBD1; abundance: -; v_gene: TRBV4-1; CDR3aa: CASSYDRGGSPLHF; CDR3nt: TGCGCCAGCAGCTATGACAGGGGAGGATCACCCCTCCACTTT
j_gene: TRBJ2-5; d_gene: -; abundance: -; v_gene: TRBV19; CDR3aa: CASSPSAGAQYF; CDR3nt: TGTGCCAGTAGTCCCTCCGCCGGGGCCCAGTACTTC
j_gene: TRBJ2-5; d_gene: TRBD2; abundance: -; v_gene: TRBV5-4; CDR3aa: CASSLDGTSGRAYQETQYF; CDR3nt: TGTGCCAGCAGCTTGGACGGGACTAGCGGGAGGGCCTACCAAGAGACCCAGTACTTC
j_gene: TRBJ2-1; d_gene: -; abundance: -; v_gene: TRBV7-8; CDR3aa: CASSSSGGGSYNEQFF; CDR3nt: TGTGCCAGCAGCTCCTCGGGGGGCGGCTCCTACAATGAGCAGTTCTTC
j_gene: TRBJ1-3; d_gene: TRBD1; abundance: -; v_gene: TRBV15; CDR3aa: CATSRGLGQGNTIYF; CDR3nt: TGTGCCACCAGCAGGGGTCTTGGACAGGGGAACACCATATATTTT
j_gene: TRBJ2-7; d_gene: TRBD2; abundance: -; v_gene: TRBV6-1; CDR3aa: CASRGTSGPSEQYF; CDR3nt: TGTGCCAGCAGGGGGACTAGCGGCCCTAGCGAGCAGTACTTC
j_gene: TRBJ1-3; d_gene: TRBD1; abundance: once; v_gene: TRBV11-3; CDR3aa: CASSPRDSYSGNTIYF; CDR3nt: TGTGCCAGCAGCCCCCGGGACAGCTACTCTGGAAACACCATATATTTT
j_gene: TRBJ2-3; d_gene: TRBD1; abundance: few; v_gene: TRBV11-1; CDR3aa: CASSLGQGPADTQYF; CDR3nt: TGTGCCAGCAGCTTAGGACAGGGGCCTGCAGATACGCAGTATTTT
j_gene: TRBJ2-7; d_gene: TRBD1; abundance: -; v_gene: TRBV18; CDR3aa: CASAPGQDREQYF; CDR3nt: TGTGCCAGCGCCCCGGGACAGGACCGCGAGCAGTACTTC
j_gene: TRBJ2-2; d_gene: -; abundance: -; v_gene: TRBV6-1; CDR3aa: CASSVQAAGGNTGELFF; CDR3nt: TGTGCCAGCAGTGTTCAGGCGGCGGGCGGAAACACCGGGGAGCTGTTTTTT
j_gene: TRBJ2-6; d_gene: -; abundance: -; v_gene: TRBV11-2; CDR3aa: CASSDQGTNSGANVLTF; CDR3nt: TGTGCCAGCAGCGACCAGGGTACCAATTCTGGGGCCAACGTCCTGACTTTC